This TCR beta chain appears in the sequencing data of a study of post-analysis software for immune sequencing data. Study-wide background: The study covered relapsing-remitting, secondary progressive and progressive-relapsing courses of multiple sclerosis. Study-level findings and limits: Normalized Chao1 diversity was significantly lower in multiple sclerosis patients than in controls. Samples from one preparation batch, clustered by F measure, grouped strongly together. About five TRBV segments, including TRBV5-6, TRBV5-1 and TRBV20-1, were more frequent in patients than controls.

Per the germline V gene, CDR1 is SNHLY and CDR2 is FYNNEI. V shed 1 base and J 1 base; nucleotides not matched to a gene: 1. CDR3 length: 16 amino acids. A remark on this clonotype: The antigen is unknown.

Each TCR beta cDNA library carried unique molecular identifiers. TCRdb re-derived calls from the PCR reads in MiXCR, one entry per CDR3 protein. Counted here are around 500,000 distinct CDR3 sequences, around a third occurring once; the ten biggest clones make up approximately 6%. The sequenced material came from blood. The receptor was derived from a girl under 18 with multiple sclerosis. The chain joins TRBV2 to TRBJ2-2, with TRBD2 matching over 9 bases. The CDR3 loop reads CASSEEAGGNTGELFF. CDR3 bases: TGTGCCAGCAGTGAAGAAGCGGGGGGGAACACCGGGGAGCTGTTTTTT.